The 32 T cell receptor beta chains below were found in one sample sequenced in a study of CD8 T cells in ankylosing spondylitis. TCRdb recomputed calls from the 5' RACE reads with MiXCR, one row per CDR3 protein. The data show hundreds of thousands of distinct CDR3 sequences, roughly 25% seen once. The sequencing input was blood, either unsorted or a sorted T cell fraction (not recorded which). These receptors originate from a male donor with ankylosing spondylitis or in good health (not recorded which).

This clonotype has ten or more counts. The V and J genes are TRBV20-1 and TRBJ2-3; 12 bases match TRBD2. The CDR3 extends over 15 amino acids. V was pared by 3 bases and J by 0 bases, with 1 base of the junction left unmatched. The germline CDR1 and CDR2 sequences are DFQATT and SNEGSKA (reference sequence). CDR3 bases: TGCAGTGCTAGGGGGACTAGCGGGAGCACAGATACGCAGTATTTT. This sequence encodes CSARGTSGSTDTQYF.

This clonotype occurred many times. This sequence joins TRBV12-3 or TRBV12-4 and TRBJ2-7, with 10 bases fitting TRBD2. This CDR3 comprises 14 residues. Germline trimming cut 6 bases from V and 4 bases from J; bases unmatched to any gene: 6. Written as DNA, the CDR3 is TGTGCCAGCAGCAGCTCTAGCGGGAGTTACGAGCAGTACTTC. Amino acids: CASSSSSGSYEQYF.

This clonotype was seen at least ten times. This chain links TRBV29-1 with TRBJ2-5; D possibly corresponds to TRBD2 (6 bases). The CDR3 runs to 13 residues. Germline V gives CDR1 SQVTM, CDR2 ANQGSEA. The V and J ends lost 3 bases and 2 bases respectively, with 10 bases between them. Here the CDR3 reads CSVDRDFQETQYF. The CDR3 nucleotides read TGCAGCGTTGACCGGGACTTTCAAGAGACCCAGTACTTC.

This clonotype was recorded a few times. This chain joins TRBV20-1 and TRBJ1-2; possible D gene TRBD1, 5 bases. The CDR3 totals 12 residues. The germline gives CDR1 DFQATT, CDR2 SNEGSKA (reference sequence). V was clipped by 5 bases and J by 6 bases, with 13 bases between them. CDR3 in DNA: TGCAGTGCTTCGACCAACAGGAATGGCTACACCTTC. Amino acid sequence: CSASTNRNGYTF.

This clonotype has only a few counts. V is TRBV20-1 and J is TRBJ2-7; no clear D. With 1 base removed from V and 6 bases from J, the gap between germline ends came to 16 bases. The CDR3 is 14 amino acids. CDR1 is DFQATT, CDR2 SNEGSKA, per germline (reference sequence). In DNA form, the CDR3 reads TGCAGTGCTAGAGGCGGAGTAGCTCCGCTCGAGCAGTACTTC. Amino acid sequence: CSARGGVAPLEQYF.

This clonotype has ten or more counts. The V and J genes are TRBV29-1 and TRBJ2-7; 9 bases match TRBD1. Germline V gene sequence: CDR1 SQVTM, CDR2 ANQGSEA. V trimming: 5 bases; J trimming: 6 bases; junction bases outside the gene matches: 5. The CDR3 length is 12 residues. The CDR3 nucleotides read TGCAGCGTTTGGACAGGGGTGCGCGAGCAGTACTTC. This sequence encodes CSVWTGVREQYF.

This clonotype has at least ten counts. The V call is TRBV20-1, the J call TRBJ2-3; TRBD2 agrees at 9 bases. The ends lost 3 bases at V and 3 bases at J; junction bases unmatched: 7. The germline CDR1 and CDR2 sequences are DFQATT and SNEGSKA (reference sequence). The CDR3 has 15 amino acids. The CDR3 sequence: CSARDRTSATDTQYF. The DNA for the CDR3 is TGCAGTGCTAGGGATAGGACTAGCGCGACAGATACGCAGTATTTT.

This clonotype was detected ten times or more. The chain is built from TRBV5-1 and TRBJ2-3, with 12 bases lining up with TRBD1. The CDR3 runs 18 residues. V lost 1 base to trimming and J lost 7 bases; unmatched junction nucleotides: 13. Germline assignment: CDR1 SGHRS and CDR2 YFSETQ. As DNA, the CDR3 is TGCGCCAGCAGCTTGCGGGGAACCGGGACAGGGGGCGCGAATACGCAGTATTTT. It encodes CASSLRGTGTGGANTQYF. Combining the CDR3 with reference TRBV5-1 and TRBJ2-3 gives the whole variable domain KAGVTQTPRYLIKTRGQQVTLSCSPISGHRSVSWYQQTPGQGLQFLFEYFSETQRNKGNFPGRFSGRQFSNSRSEMNVSTLELGDSALYLCASSLRGTGTGGANTQYFGPGTRLTVL.

This clonotype was detected many times. The J gene is TRBJ2-1, the V gene TRBV20-1; a possible D gene is TRBD2 (5 bases). V lost 3 bases, J lost 4 bases, and 16 bases lay in between. The CDR3 is 15 amino acids. Germline V gene lookup returns CDR1 DFQATT and CDR2 SNEGSKA (reference sequence). CDR3 region: CSARIHEGRYNEQFF. CDR3 bases: TGCAGTGCTAGGATCCATGAGGGTCGATACAATGAGCAGTTCTTC.

The gene calls are TRBV12-3 or TRBV12-4 and TRBJ1-5; 8 bases match TRBD1. The trim removed 0 bases at V and 7 bases at J, leaving 5 bases unmatched. This CDR3 has 15 amino acids. The CDR3 region is CASSLAGTGGQPQHF. In DNA, the CDR3 is TGTGCCAGCAGTTTAGCCGGGACAGGAGGACAGCCCCAGCATTTT.

This clonotype was counted at least ten times. This chain links TRBV3-1 with TRBJ1-1; D is perhaps TRBD1 (5 bases). V was shortened by 3 bases and J by 2 bases, with 10 bases between the two germline ends. The CDR3 sequence is 14 residues long. Per the germline V gene, CDR1 is LGHDT and CDR2 is YNNKEL (reference sequence). The DNA of the CDR3 is TGTGCCAGCAGCCAGAGGGACTTTAACACTGAAGCTTTCTTT. It codes for CASSQRDFNTEAFF. The whole variable domain, remainder taken from reference TRBV3-1 and TRBJ1-1, is DTAVSQTPKYLVTQMGNDKSIKCEQNLGHDTMYWYKQDSKKFLKIMFSYNNKELIINETVPNRFSPKSPDKAHLNLHINSLELGDSAVYFCASSQRDFNTEAFFGQGTRLTVV.

The rearrangement links TRBV7-2 to TRBJ2-7, with D possibly being TRBD1 or TRBD2 (5 bases each). The CDR3 is 15 amino acids. V was clipped by 4 bases and J by 0 bases, with 13 bases between them. Germline V lookup: CDR1 SGHTA, CDR2 FQGNSA. CDR3 amino acids: CASSWDLSYSYEQYF. CDR3 bases: TGTGCCAGCAGCTGGGACCTGTCATACTCCTACGAGCAGTACTTC. Full variable domain (rest looked up from reference TRBV7-2 and TRBJ2-7): GAGVSQSPSNKVTEKGKDVELRCDPISGHTALYWYRQSLGQGLEFLIYFQGNSAPDKSGLPSDRFSAERTGGSVSTLTIQRTQQEDSAVYLCASSWDLSYSYEQYFGPGTRLTVT.

The sample holds many counts of this clonotype. The chain is built from TRBV4-1 and TRBJ2-1; 7 nucleotides line up with TRBD2. Unmatched junction bases numbered 8, after V lost 6 bases and J lost 3 bases. This CDR3 has 15 residues. Germline-derived CDR1 and CDR2 are MGHRA and YSYEKL. The CDR3 loop is CASSLEWGGYNEQFF. CDR3 DNA sequence: TGCGCCAGCAGTTTGGAGTGGGGGGGCTACAATGAGCAGTTCTTC.

The DNA of the CDR3 is TGCAGTGCCCCGGGACTAGGAGAGACCCAGTACTTC. Amino acids: CSAPGLGETQYF. The V call is TRBV20-1, the J call TRBJ2-5, with 8 bases fitting TRBD2. The junction had 4 bases not matched to a gene; V was cut back by 6 bases and J by 4 bases. Germline V gene sequence: CDR1 DFQATT, CDR2 SNEGSKA (reference sequence). The CDR3 length is 12 residues.

In this sample, this clonotype turned up many times. V usage is TRBV5-6 and J usage is TRBJ2-7, with TRBD1 as a possible D gene (6 bases). Germline loops: CDR1 SGHDT, CDR2 YYEEEE. CDR3 length: 14 amino acids. V dropped 6 bases and J dropped 7 bases, with 20 bases sitting between them. CDR3 sequence reads: CASTKSRGGREQYF. The CDR3 DNA is TGTGCCAGCACCAAATCGAGAGGGGGACGAGAGCAGTACTTC.

V usage is TRBV5-1 and J usage is TRBJ1-2, with 9 bases aligning to TRBD1. The trim removed 1 base at V and 1 base at J, leaving 8 bases unmatched. This CDR3 has 17 amino acids. In germline, CDR1 is SGHRS, CDR2 YFSETQ. The CDR3 DNA reads as TGCGCCAGCAGCTTGAGGACAGGGGCAAGGGTTAACTATGGCTACACCTTC. As protein: CASSLRTGARVNYGYTF.

This clonotype came up many times. The chain combines TRBV12-3 or TRBV12-4 with TRBJ2-1; 11 bases are shared with TRBD2. The CDR3 is 15 amino acids. After removal of 2 bases from V and 8 bases from J, the junction contained 5 bases not matched to a gene. The DNA of the CDR3 is TGTGCCAGCAGTTTAACTAGCGGGAGTATCCATGAGCAGTTCTTC. This translates into CASSLTSGSIHEQFF.

The sample holds many counts of this clonotype. The V call is TRBV4-2, the J call TRBJ2-5; 7 nucleotides align to TRBD2. V lost 0 bases, J lost 2 bases, and 9 bases stayed unmatched. Germline CDR1 LGHNA, CDR2 YNFKEQ. This CDR3 region has 17 residues. CDR3 loop: CASSQDPSSGIQETQYF. In DNA form, the CDR3 reads TGTGCCAGCAGCCAAGATCCCTCCAGCGGGATTCAAGAGACCCAGTACTTC.

The chain joins TRBV10-2 to TRBJ2-7, with D possibly TRBD2 on 5 matching bases. V gave up 8 bases and J gave up 1 base, with 12 bases separating them. The germline CDR1 and CDR2 sequences are WSHSY and SAAADI. The length of the CDR3 is 13 residues. The CDR3 reads CASGSGTSYEQYF. In nucleotides, the CDR3 is TGCGCCAGCGGCTCGGGAACTTCCTACGAGCAGTACTTC.

The sample holds many counts of this clonotype. V and J are TRBV29-1 and TRBJ2-7; D might be TRBD1 (6 bases). Germline V gives CDR1 SQVTM, CDR2 ANQGSEA. V dropped 7 bases and J dropped 6 bases, with 10 bases sitting between them. There are 10 residues in the CDR3. CDR3 sequence: CSAGDTEQYF. The DNA for the CDR3 is TGCAGCGCCGGGGACACCGAGCAGTACTTC.

This clonotype was recorded at least ten times. The chain has TRBV20-1 and TRBJ1-4; the D gene is possibly TRBD1 (6 bases). The ends were cut back, 0 bases at V and 7 bases at J, with 21 bases in the middle. CDR3 length: 17 residues. Germline V gene lookup returns CDR1 DFQATT and CDR2 SNEGSKA (reference sequence). DNA of the CDR3: TGCAGTGCTAGAGATCGCCCGTCGGGCAGGGGCAGTGAAAAACTGTTTTTT. Its protein product is CSARDRPSGRGSEKLFF.

A note on this clonotype: Since a much larger clone is just one base distant, this may be a read error. V usage is TRBV29-1 and J usage is TRBJ2-7; D not resolved. Trimming shortened V by 1 base and J by 7 bases, and 14 bases separated the two germline ends. There are 13 residues in the CDR3. Germline V gene lookup returns CDR1 SQVTM and CDR2 ANQGSEA. The CDR3 sequence is CSVEGMVPWEQYF. In DNA, the CDR3 is TGCAGCGTTGAAGGCATGGTCCCTTGGGAGCAGTACTTC.

The chain links TRBV20-1 to TRBJ2-1, with 9 bases aligning to TRBD2. The CDR3 runs 17 residues. Germline loops: CDR1 DFQATT, CDR2 SNEGSKA (reference sequence). Trimming at V came to 1 base and at J to 2 bases, leaving 9 bases not matched to a gene. CDR3 sequence reads: CSARGLTSGPPYNEQFF. The CDR3 DNA sequence: TGCAGTGCTAGAGGCCTCACTAGCGGGCCACCCTACAATGAGCAGTTCTTC.

At least ten counts were recorded for this clonotype. This chain connects TRBV29-1 to TRBJ2-7; weak D call: TRBD2 (5 bases). Germline values: CDR1 SQVTM, CDR2 ANQGSEA. Trimming pared 7 bases from V and 4 bases from J, leaving 17 bases between. The CDR3 totals 13 residues. The CDR3 bases are TGCAGCGCTGCTTTAGCGAAAAGTTACGAGCAGTACTTC. Its translation: CSAALAKSYEQYF.

This clonotype showed up many times. V and J are TRBV9 and TRBJ2-7, with TRBD1 identical over 9 bases. V lost 4 bases to trimming and J lost 5 bases; unmatched junction nucleotides: 7. This CDR3 spans 14 amino acids. Germline loops: CDR1 SGDLS, CDR2 YYNGEE. This CDR3 reads CASSWGQGTDEQYF. The CDR3 DNA reads as TGTGCCAGCAGCTGGGGACAGGGAACGGACGAGCAGTACTTC.

This clonotype was observed at least ten times. The chain combines TRBV29-1 with TRBJ1-1; 9 bases agree with TRBD1. The V segment lost 6 bases and the J segment 1 base; nucleotides outside the gene matches: 9. Germline-derived CDR1 and CDR2 are SQVTM and ANQGSEA. The CDR3 totals 15 residues. DNA of the CDR3: TGCAGCGTAGCCACAGGGGGCTCTGGGAACACTGAAGCTTTCTTT. Residues: CSVATGGSGNTEAFF.

Only a few counts were recorded for this clonotype. The chain joins TRBV7-2 to TRBJ2-7; D not resolved. V gave up 5 bases and J gave up 1 base, with 12 bases separating them. The length of the CDR3 is 14 residues. Germline V gene data show CDR1 as SGHTA and CDR2 as FQGNSA. CDR3 protein: CASSPTLLSYEQYF. DNA of the CDR3: TGTGCCAGCAGCCCAACATTACTATCCTACGAGCAGTACTTC.

This clonotype was detected many times. The genes are TRBV5-1 and TRBJ1-1; no clear D. V shed 0 bases and J shed 1 base, with 10 bases lying between them. CDR1 and CDR2 from the germline V gene are SGHRS and YFSETQ. This CDR3 has 15 residues. The CDR3 coding sequence is TGCGCCAGCAGCTTGGCGAGGGAACGGAACACTGAAGCTTTCTTT. Encoded protein: CASSLARERNTEAFF.

The chain is built from TRBV29-1 and TRBJ2-3; D is uncertain. Germline assignment: CDR1 SQVTM and CDR2 ANQGSEA. The length of the CDR3 is 12 residues. With 5 bases removed from V and 0 bases from J, the gap between germline ends came to 6 bases. In DNA, the CDR3 is TGCAGCGTTCTCGCTAGCACAGATACGCAGTATTTT. The encoded protein is CSVLASTDTQYF.

This clonotype was counted many times. This sequence joins TRBV6-2 or TRBV6-3 and TRBJ2-7, with 8 bases aligning to TRBD2. Trimming cost V 5 bases and J 4 bases; bases outside gene matches: 10. Germline loops: CDR1 MNHEY, CDR2 SVGEGT. There are 15 residues in the CDR3. The CDR3 sequence: CASSPSGGGPYEQYF. The CDR3 DNA reads TGTGCCAGCAGTCCCAGCGGGGGAGGACCTTACGAGCAGTACTTC.

This clonotype showed up just a few times. The CDR3 DNA sequence: TGTGCCAGTGCGGCCGGGACAGGGGTGGGGAACATTCAGTACTTC. It encodes CASAAGTGVGNIQYF. This rearrangement joins TRBV19 to TRBJ2-4, with TRBD1 matching over 10 bases. V lost 8 bases to trimming and J lost 7 bases; unmatched junction nucleotides: 11. This CDR3 spans 15 amino acids. From germline, CDR1 is LNHDA and CDR2 SQIVND (reference sequence).

This clonotype was detected a few times. J is TRBJ2-3 and V is TRBV6-1; no firm D call. Germline V gene lookup returns CDR1 MNHNS and CDR2 SASEGT. This CDR3 has 14 amino acids. The V end was cut by 9 bases, the J end by 8 bases, with 21 bases between. CDR3 amino acids: CASREAARKGTQYF. CDR3 sequence (DNA): TGTGCCAGTCGAGAGGCTGCAAGGAAGGGTACGCAGTATTTT.